This TCR beta chain was documented in a study of blood T cell repertoires in COVID-19 (dated by TCRdb to the early 2020s). A note on the overall study: Samples from collaborators originated in the United States, Italy and Spain and spanned both the acute and convalescent phases of COVID-19. The dataset comprised deeply sampled blood TCRbeta repertoires from subjects exposed to, actively infected with, or recovered from COVID-19. The repertoires were released in a freely available public database intended as a resource for research on the immune response to SARS-CoV-2. The material from the prospective study consisted of cDNA or gDNA derived from T cells, B-cell-depleted T cells, or PBMCs. Sample metadata almost always included a de-identified subject ID, COVID-19 status, age in years and sex. Where available, HLA class I and class II types were taken from metadata supplied by the sample provider and were not determined by assay-based typing. Samples were obtained from the ongoing ImmuneRACE study (first 160 participants) and from some 1,300 subjects provided by 6 global collaborators.

A note on this clone: Its antigen remains undetermined. No base-level quality is on record; no much larger clone is a single base apart.

From the cysteine through the phenylalanine, the CDR3 covers 15 amino acids. CDR3 DNA is the only sequence kept; it has 45 bases, read in frame from the first base. The junction shows trimming of 2 bases on V and 5 bases on J, plus 14 bases between the germline ends. The germline V gene specifies SGHRS as CDR1 and YFSETQ as CDR2. The immunoSEQ Assay, a bias-controlled multiplex PCR, was used to amplify TCRbeta CDR3 regions from genomic DNA. Concerning the study's data processing: The number of nucleated cells in each sample was estimated from the amplification of reference gene primers within the assay. To quantify the absolute abundance of each unique TCRbeta CDR3 rearrangement, sequence reads were collapsed and filtered. Productive Simpson clonality was computed per sample as the square root of Simpson's diversity index over productive rearrangements. TCRdb took this table from immuneACCESS and kept in-frame rearrangements with V and J called. Such tables lack part of the clones; where checked against another copy, unresolved V genes explain under half of the gap, and the rest is unexplained. The V and J calls and clone size were taken over from that table, and D and trimming were inferred from the DNA. The sample includes approximately 230,000 clones, with more than 60% observed a single time. The top ten clones comprise approximately 4% of the sample.

What the work shows at the level of the full study, not this receptor alone: How much clinical and demographic metadata was included differed by source and by participant, and the metadata was provided uncurated.

Each collaborating institution followed its own protocols to collect whole blood in K2EDTA tubes. For TCRbeta analysis, collaborators shipped samples in one of three forms: frozen whole blood, isolated PBMCs, or DNA extracted from either of those sample types. The sequence was collected from a woman aged 40 to 50 with active or convalescent COVID-19. The specimen was peripheral blood. The chain is made from TRBV5-1 and TRBJ2-1; tentative D gene TRBD1, with 5 bases matching. The CDR3 region has the sequence CASSFPRTSNNEQFF. The nucleotides are TGCGCCAGCAGCTTCCCCCGGACAAGCAACAATGAGCAGTTCTTC. The variable domain in full, with residues beyond the CDR3 obtained from the reference TRBV5-1 and TRBJ2-1 genes, is KAGVTQTPRYLIKTRGQQVTLSCSPISGHRSVSWYQQTPGQGLQFLFEYFSETQRNKGNFPGRFSGRQFSNSRSEMNVSTLELGDSALYLCASSFPRTSNNEQFFGPGTRLTVL.